This T cell receptor (beta chain) was recorded in a study of early T cells in non-severe SARS-CoV-2 infection. The overall study: Unpaired chains resulted from sequencing bulk RNA of unsorted whole blood. Study-wide results and limits: CD4 and private specificities were missed by VDJdb matching, which favored anti-spike CD8 responses.

This clonotype was counted at least ten times. Its antigen is unknown. Each cDNA molecule carried a unique molecular identifier. TCRdb re-derived calls from the 5' RACE reads in MiXCR, one entry per CDR3 protein. The table includes some 87,000 distinct CDR3 sequences, roughly 13% detected once. This clonotype was obtained from an adult who was a healthcare worker with PCR-confirmed SARS-CoV-2 infection or an uninfected control (not recorded which). What was sequenced was whole blood.

Here the CDR3 DNA reads TGTGCCAGCAGTTTACCGTGGAGCCCTAACTATGGCTACACCTTC. Translating it yields CASSLPWSPNYGYTF. This chain connects TRBV28 to TRBJ1-2; D uncertain. This CDR3 spans 15 amino acids. From germline, CDR1 is MDHEN and CDR2 SYDVKM. V gave up 2 bases and J gave up 0 bases, with 10 bases separating them.